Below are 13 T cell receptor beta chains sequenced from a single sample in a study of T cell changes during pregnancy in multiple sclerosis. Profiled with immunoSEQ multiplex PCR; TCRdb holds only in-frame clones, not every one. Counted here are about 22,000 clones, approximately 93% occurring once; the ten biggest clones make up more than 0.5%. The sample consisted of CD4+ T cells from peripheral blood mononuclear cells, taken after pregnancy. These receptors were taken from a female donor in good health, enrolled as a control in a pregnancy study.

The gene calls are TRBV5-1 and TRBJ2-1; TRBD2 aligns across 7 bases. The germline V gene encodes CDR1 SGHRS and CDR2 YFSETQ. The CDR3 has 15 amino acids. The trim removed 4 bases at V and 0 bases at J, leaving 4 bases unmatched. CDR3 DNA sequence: TGCGCCAGCAGCAGCGGGGCCGCCTCCTACAATGAGCAGTTCTTC. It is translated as CASSSGAASYNEQFF.

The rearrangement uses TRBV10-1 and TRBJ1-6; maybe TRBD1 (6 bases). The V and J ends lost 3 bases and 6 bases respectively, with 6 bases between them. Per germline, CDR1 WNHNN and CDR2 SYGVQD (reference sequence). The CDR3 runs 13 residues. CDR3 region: CASSDRGNSPLHF. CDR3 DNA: TGCGCCAGCAGTGACAGGGGTAATTCACCCCTCCACTTT.

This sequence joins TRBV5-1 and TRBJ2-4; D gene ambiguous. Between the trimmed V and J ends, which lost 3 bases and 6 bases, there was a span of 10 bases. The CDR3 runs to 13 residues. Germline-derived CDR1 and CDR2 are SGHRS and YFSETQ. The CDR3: CASSSLAGNIQYF. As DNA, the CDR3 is TGCGCCAGCAGCTCATTAGCCGGAAACATTCAGTACTTC.

Here the CDR3 reads CASSYGLAGGGTQYF. For the CDR3, the DNA is TGTGCCAGCAGTTACGGGCTAGCGGGGGGCGGGACCCAGTACTTC. The V call is TRBV6-6, the J call TRBJ2-5, with TRBD2 matching over 11 bases. J was trimmed by 7 bases and V by 2 bases; bases with no gene match: 6. Germline V gene data show CDR1 as MNHNY and CDR2 as SVGAGI (reference sequence). The CDR3 is 15 residues long.

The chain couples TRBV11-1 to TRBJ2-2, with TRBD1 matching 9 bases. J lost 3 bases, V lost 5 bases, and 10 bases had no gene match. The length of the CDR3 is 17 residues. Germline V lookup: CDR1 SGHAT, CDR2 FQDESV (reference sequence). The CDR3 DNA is TGTGCCAGCAGCCTTCGGGACAGGGCGCTGGACACCGGGGAGCTGTTTTTT. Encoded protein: CASSLRDRALDTGELFF. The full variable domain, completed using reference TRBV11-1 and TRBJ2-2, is EAEVAQSPRYKITEKSQAVAFWCDPISGHATLYWYRQILGQGPELLVQFQDESVVDDSQLPKDRFSAERLKGVDSTLKIQPAELGDSAMYLCASSLRDRALDTGELFFGEGSRLTVL.

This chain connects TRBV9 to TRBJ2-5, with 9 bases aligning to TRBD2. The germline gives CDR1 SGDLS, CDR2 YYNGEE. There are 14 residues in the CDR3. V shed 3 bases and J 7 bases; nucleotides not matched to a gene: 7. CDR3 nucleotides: TGTGCCAGCAGCGACAGACTAGCGGCCATGACCCAGTACTTC. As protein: CASSDRLAAMTQYF. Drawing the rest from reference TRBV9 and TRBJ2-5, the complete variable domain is DSGVTQTPKHLITATGQRVTLRCSPRSGDLSVYWYQQSLDQGLQFLIQYYNGEERAKGNILERFSAQQFPDLHSELNLSSLELGDSALYFCASSDRLAAMTQYFGPGTRLLVL.

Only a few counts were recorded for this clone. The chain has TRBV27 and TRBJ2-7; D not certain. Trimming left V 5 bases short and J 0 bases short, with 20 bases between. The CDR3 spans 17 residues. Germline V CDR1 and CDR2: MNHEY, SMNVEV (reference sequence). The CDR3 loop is CASSPILQFSSSYEQYF. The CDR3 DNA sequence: TGTGCCAGCAGTCCTATCCTACAGTTTTCGAGCTCCTACGAGCAGTACTTC.

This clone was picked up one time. The CDR3, as DNA: TGTGCCAGCTCACCGTCACAGCAAGAGACCCAGTACTTC. Translating it yields CASSPSQQETQYF. The chain combines TRBV18 with TRBJ2-5; no reliable D call. V lost 3 bases to trimming and J lost 2 bases, with 7 bases between them. The germline V gene has CDR1 KGHSH and CDR2 LQKENI. The CDR3 is made up of 13 amino acids. Full variable domain (missing parts from reference TRBV18 and TRBJ2-5): NAGVMQNPRHLVRRRGQEARLRCSPMKGHSHVYWYRQLPEEGLKFMVYLQKENIIDESGMPKERFSAEFPKEGPSILRIQQVVRGDSAAYFCASSPSQQETQYFGPGTRLLVL.

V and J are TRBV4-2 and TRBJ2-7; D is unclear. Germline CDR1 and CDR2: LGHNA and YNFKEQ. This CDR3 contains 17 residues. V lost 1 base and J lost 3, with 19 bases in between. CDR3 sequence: CASSQGVSAELIYEQYF. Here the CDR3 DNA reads TGTGCCAGCAGCCAAGGGGTAAGCGCCGAACTTATCTACGAGCAGTACTTC.

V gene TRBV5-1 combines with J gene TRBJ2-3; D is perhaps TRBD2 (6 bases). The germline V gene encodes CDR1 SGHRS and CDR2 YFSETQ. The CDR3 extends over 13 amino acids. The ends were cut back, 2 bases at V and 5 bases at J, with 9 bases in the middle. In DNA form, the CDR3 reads TGCGCCAGCAGCTTTCCGGGGGAAGATACGCAGTATTTT. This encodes CASSFPGEDTQYF. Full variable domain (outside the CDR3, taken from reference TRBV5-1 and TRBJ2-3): KAGVTQTPRYLIKTRGQQVTLSCSPISGHRSVSWYQQTPGQGLQFLFEYFSETQRNKGNFPGRFSGRQFSNSRSEMNVSTLELGDSALYLCASSFPGEDTQYFGPGTRLTVL.

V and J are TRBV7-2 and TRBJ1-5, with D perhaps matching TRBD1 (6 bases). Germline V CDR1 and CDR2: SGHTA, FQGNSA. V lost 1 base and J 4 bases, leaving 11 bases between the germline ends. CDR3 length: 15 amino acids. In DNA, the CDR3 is TGTGCCAGCAGCTTAGACGTAGGACAGAATCAGCCCCAGCATTTT. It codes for CASSLDVGQNQPQHF.

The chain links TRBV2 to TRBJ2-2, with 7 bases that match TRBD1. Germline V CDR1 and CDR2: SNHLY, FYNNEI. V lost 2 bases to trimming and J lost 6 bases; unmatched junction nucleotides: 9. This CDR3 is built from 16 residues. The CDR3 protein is CASSEKGAWVPGELFF. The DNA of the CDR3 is TGTGCCAGCAGTGAAAAGGGGGCGTGGGTGCCCGGGGAGCTGTTTTTT. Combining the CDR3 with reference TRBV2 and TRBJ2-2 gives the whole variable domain EPEVTQTPSHQVTQMGQEVILRCVPISNHLYFYWYRQILGQKVEFLVSFYNNEISEKSEIFDDQFSVERPDGSNFTLKIRSTKLEDSAMYFCASSEKGAWVPGELFFGEGSRLTVL.

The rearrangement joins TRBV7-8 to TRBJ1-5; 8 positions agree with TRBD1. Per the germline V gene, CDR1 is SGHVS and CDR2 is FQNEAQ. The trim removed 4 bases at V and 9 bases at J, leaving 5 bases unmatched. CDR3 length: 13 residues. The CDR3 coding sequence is TGTGCCAGCAGCTCCTTCAGGGGGCGGCCCCAGCATTTT. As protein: CASSSFRGRPQHF.